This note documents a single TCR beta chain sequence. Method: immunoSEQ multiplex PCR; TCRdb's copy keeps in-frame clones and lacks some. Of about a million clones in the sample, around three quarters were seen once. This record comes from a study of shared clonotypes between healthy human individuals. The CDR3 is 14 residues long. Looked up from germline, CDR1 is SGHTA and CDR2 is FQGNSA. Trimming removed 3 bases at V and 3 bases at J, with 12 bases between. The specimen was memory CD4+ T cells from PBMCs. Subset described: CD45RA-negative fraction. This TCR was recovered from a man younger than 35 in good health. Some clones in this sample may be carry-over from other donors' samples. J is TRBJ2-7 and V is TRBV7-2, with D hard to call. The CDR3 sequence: CASSLFRVNYEQYF. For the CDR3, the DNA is TGTGCCAGCAGCTTGTTTCGGGTGAACTACGAGCAGTACTTC.